The 16 T cell receptor beta chains given below trace back to one sample, sequenced in a study of OX40 agonist ivuxolimab in advanced cancers. Libraries were prepared by immunoSEQ multiplex PCR; TCRdb keeps only in-frame clonotypes and omits some of them. The sample shows about 73,000 clones, 90% of them seen only once. This material consisted of CD4+ or CD8+ T cells sorted from blood, taken in a trial of the OX40 agonist ivuxolimab. These receptors all come from an adult with an advanced solid tumor such as melanoma, head and neck, liver or kidney cancer.

The chain carries TRBV29-1 and TRBJ2-1; 7 bases are a match to TRBD2. The germline CDR1 and CDR2 sequences are SQVTM and ANQGSEA. The length of the CDR3 is 15 residues. J was trimmed by 2 bases and V by 4 bases; bases with no gene match: 8. CDR3 sequence: CSVALEAGTYNEQFF. CDR3 nucleotide sequence: TGCAGCGTTGCCCTGGAAGCGGGAACCTACAATGAGCAGTTCTTC.

The chain joins TRBV2 to TRBJ2-2; TRBD1 aligns across 7 bases. Per germline, CDR1 SNHLY and CDR2 FYNNEI. V lost 0 bases to trimming and J lost 6 bases; unmatched junction nucleotides: 4. The CDR3 extends over 15 amino acids. CDR3 region: CASSEARGRAGELFF. The CDR3 nucleotides read TGTGCCAGCAGTGAAGCAAGGGGGCGGGCCGGGGAGCTGTTTTTT. The entire variable domain, with the rest obtained from reference TRBV2 and TRBJ2-2, is as follows: EPEVTQTPSHQVTQMGQEVILRCVPISNHLYFYWYRQILGQKVEFLVSFYNNEISEKSEIFDDQFSVERPDGSNFTLKIRSTKLEDSAMYFCASSEARGRAGELFFGEGSRLTVL.

Only one count was recorded for this clone. This chain links TRBV19 with TRBJ2-7; a weak D match, TRBD1 (6 bases). Germline values: CDR1 LNHDA, CDR2 SQIVND (reference sequence). The length of the CDR3 is 15 residues. Trimming shortened V by 6 bases and J by 4 bases, and 19 bases separated the two germline ends. The CDR3 DNA reads as TGTGCCAGTAGGCAAAGACAGGCCCCCGGGTACGAGCAGTACTTC. This translates into CASRQRQAPGYEQYF.

Turning to this clone: Other DNA sequences in this specimen translate into the identical CDR3. This rearrangement joins TRBV18 to TRBJ2-7; D could derive from TRBD1 or TRBD2 (5 bases each). CDR3 length: 13 amino acids. Germline V gene data show CDR1 as KGHSH and CDR2 as LQKENI. Trimming shortened V by 6 bases and J by 0 bases, and 9 bases separated the two germline ends. CDR3 DNA sequence: TGTGCCAGCTCCCCCGGGGCCTCCTACGAGCAGTACTTC. Translation gives CASSPGASYEQYF. Full variable domain (outside the CDR3, taken from reference TRBV18 and TRBJ2-7): NAGVMQNPRHLVRRRGQEARLRCSPMKGHSHVYWYRQLPEEGLKFMVYLQKENIIDESGMPKERFSAEFPKEGPSILRIQQVVRGDSAAYFCASSPGASYEQYFGPGTRLTVT.

The V call is TRBV4-3, the J call TRBJ2-6; D not resolved. The CDR3 covers 16 residues. V gave up 4 bases and J gave up 0 bases, with 10 bases separating them. Germline CDR1 is LGHNA and CDR2 is YSLEER. The CDR3 DNA sequence: TGCGCCAGCAGCCCGTTCAGTCACTCTGGGGCCAACGTCCTGACTTTC. As protein: CASSPFSHSGANVLTF.

This clone was seen once. The genes are TRBV7-3 and TRBJ2-3; D not resolved. Germline V lookup: CDR1 SGHTA, CDR2 FQGTGA. V lost 2 bases and J lost 5, with 14 bases in between. The CDR3 is made up of 15 amino acids. The CDR3 coding sequence is TGTGCCAGCAGCTTATCCCCCGGAGCTGGAGATACGCAGTATTTT. Protein sequence: CASSLSPGAGDTQYF.

This clone was recorded a few times. Different DNA sequences within this sample yield the same CDR3. The chain has TRBV11-2 and TRBJ2-7, with D hard to call. Germline V gene data show CDR1 as SGHAT and CDR2 as FQNNGV. The CDR3 loop spans 13 amino acids. V lost 4 bases, J lost 3 bases, and 10 bases lay in between. This CDR3 is CASSSTNLYEQYF. The CDR3 DNA is TGTGCCAGCAGCTCCACGAATCTCTACGAGCAGTACTTC.

CDR3 residues: CASSLGLAVDYEQYF. CDR3 nucleotides: TGTGCCAGCAGCTTAGGACTAGCGGTCGACTACGAGCAGTACTTC. V is TRBV11-3 and J is TRBJ2-7, with 9 bases identical to TRBD2. The J segment lost 3 bases and the V segment lost 1 base, leaving 4 bases of the junction unmatched. CDR3 length: 15 residues. The V gene's germline CDR1 is SGHNT and CDR2 YENEEA.

This clone was found once. Other nucleotide sequences in the sample specify the same CDR3. The gene calls are TRBV7-9 and TRBJ2-1; 7 bases map to TRBD2. The CDR3 has 15 residues. V lost 2 bases and J lost 0; bases outside the gene matches: 1. Looked up from germline, CDR1 is SEHNR and CDR2 is FQNEAQ (reference sequence). CDR3 in amino acids: CASSLRGSSYNEQFF. The CDR3 nucleotides are TGTGCCAGCAGCTTACGCGGGAGCTCCTACAATGAGCAGTTCTTC.

This chain links TRBV18 with TRBJ2-2; D is unclear. Germline V gene data show CDR1 as KGHSH and CDR2 as LQKENI. V lost 3 bases to trimming and J lost 8 bases, with 10 bases between them. The CDR3 covers 13 residues. The CDR3 DNA reads TGTGCCAGCTCACCCCGAAGGGTAGGGGAGCTGTTTTTT. Translation gives CASSPRRVGELFF.

CDR3: CASSGTGPSGGLAEQFF. CDR3 in DNA: TGTGCCAGCTCCGGGACAGGGCCTTCTGGGGGGCTGGCTGAGCAGTTCTTC. This rearrangement joins TRBV6-4 to TRBJ2-1; TRBD1 aligns across 9 bases. The ends lost 8 bases at V and 9 bases at J; junction bases unmatched: 20. From germline, CDR1 is MRHNA and CDR2 SNTAGT. This CDR3 contains 17 residues.

The chain uses TRBV11-1 and TRBJ2-5; no clear D gene. V gave up 3 bases and J gave up 2 bases, with 7 bases separating them. This CDR3 has 13 residues. CDR1 is SGHAT and CDR2 is FQDESV in the germline V gene (reference sequence). The CDR3 bases are TGTGCCAGCAGCTTCGGGCAGCAAGAGACCCAGTACTTC. Translation: CASSFGQQETQYF. Full variable domain (missing parts from reference TRBV11-1 and TRBJ2-5): EAEVAQSPRYKITEKSQAVAFWCDPISGHATLYWYRQILGQGPELLVQFQDESVVDDSQLPKDRFSAERLKGVDSTLKIQPAELGDSAMYLCASSFGQQETQYFGPGTRLLVL.

CDR3 protein: CASSLRGGANTGELFF. The CDR3 coding sequence is TGTGCCAGCAGCTTAAGGGGCGGGGCGAACACCGGGGAGCTGTTTTTT. The rearrangement joins TRBV7-3 to TRBJ2-2, with D possibly matching TRBD2 (6 bases). The V gene's germline CDR1 is SGHTA and CDR2 FQGTGA. Trimming cost V 1 base and J 0 bases, with 9 bases left between them. The CDR3 consists of 16 residues. The full variable domain, in which reference TRBV7-3 and TRBJ2-2 provide the parts outside the CDR3, is GAGVSQTPSNKVTEKGKYVELRCDPISGHTALYWYRQSLGQGPEFLIYFQGTGAADDSGLPNDRFFAVRPEGSVSTLKIQRTERGDSAVYLCASSLRGGANTGELFFGEGSRLTVL.

The V gene is TRBV6-1, the J gene TRBJ1-4; TRBD1 agrees at 7 bases. Germline CDR1 is MNHNS and CDR2 is SASEGT. This CDR3 has 15 amino acids. Trimming cost V 8 bases and J 4 bases; bases outside gene matches: 10. CDR3 loop: CASRPPGQSNEKLFF. As DNA, the CDR3 is TGTGCCAGCCGCCCCCCGGGACAGAGTAATGAAAAACTGTTTTTT.

The chain joins TRBV13 to TRBJ1-6; D is undetermined. Trimming took off 2 bases at V and 0 bases at J, with 20 bases between the two ends. The CDR3 is made up of 20 amino acids. Per germline, CDR1 PRHDT and CDR2 FYEKMQ (reference sequence). The chain's CDR3 is CASSLKPYRLASSYNSPLHF. The CDR3 DNA follows: TGTGCCAGCAGCTTAAAGCCCTACCGGCTGGCCAGCTCCTATAATTCACCCCTCCACTTT.

The chain carries TRBV5-4 and TRBJ2-2, with TRBD2 matching over 11 bases. The V gene's germline CDR1 is SGHNT and CDR2 YYREEE (reference sequence). V shed 1 base and J 6 bases; nucleotides not matched to a gene: 2. The CDR3 has 15 amino acids. The CDR3 loop is CASSLSLAGAGELFF. The CDR3 DNA follows: TGTGCCAGCAGCTTGTCACTAGCGGGAGCCGGGGAGCTGTTTTTT.